This passage covers 3 T cell receptor beta chains from one sample sequenced in a study of response to subunit inactivated influenza vaccine. TCRdb independently ran MiXCR on the RT-PCR reads; one entry per CDR3 protein. The sample carries just under 550,000 distinct CDR3 sequences, approximately 20% recorded once. These data also featured in a second study, about T cells expressing NK-cell markers. That source adds: What made the TCR beta cDNA was 5'RACE template switching with UMIs.

Sequencing was performed on CD4+ T cells sorted from PBMCs, taken 11 to 12 days after vaccination. The receptors come from a man aged 50-59 years who received an inactivated influenza vaccine.

This clonotype has just a few counts. This rearrangement joins TRBV10-3 to TRBJ1-3; 7 positions agree with TRBD1. The V and J ends lost 8 bases and 4 bases, in that order; junction bases with no gene match: 11. The CDR3 runs 15 residues. Germline lookup yields CDR1 ENHRY and CDR2 SYGVKD. This CDR3 reads CAIGQDGRRGNTIYF. The CDR3 bases are TGTGCCATCGGACAGGACGGCCGAAGGGGAAACACCATATATTTT.

V is TRBV28 and J is TRBJ2-3; D ambiguous. Trimming cost V 7 bases and J 4 bases, with 12 bases left between them. The CDR3 totals 13 residues. Germline CDR1 reads MDHEN; CDR2 reads SYDVKM. In DNA form, the CDR3 reads TGTGCCAGCAAAAACCAGGACGCAGATACGCAGTATTTT. Residues: CASKNQDADTQYF.

The chain is built from TRBV25-1 and TRBJ2-7, with 11 bases fitting TRBD2. The CDR3 contains 15 residues. Germline trimming cut 7 bases from V and 2 bases from J; bases unmatched to any gene: 7. Germline CDR1 MGHDK, CDR2 SYGVNS. CDR3 residues: CASNPTSGDPYEQYF. In DNA form, the CDR3 reads TGTGCCAGCAACCCGACTAGCGGGGACCCCTACGAGCAGTACTTC.